The 13 T cell receptor beta chains reported below all come from one sample, sequenced in a study of blood T cell repertoires in COVID-19. This table comes from immunoSEQ multiplex PCR, and its TCRdb copy is limited to in-frame clones, with some not included. In the table there are 140,000 or so clones, 80% to 90% of which are singletons. The sequenced sample was peripheral blood. The origin of the receptors is a woman in her sixties or seventies with active COVID-19.

The rearrangement uses TRBV5-1 and TRBJ2-5, with 15 bases that match TRBD2. CDR3 length: 17 residues. Germline CDR1 reads SGHRS; CDR2 reads YFSETQ. The V gene end was trimmed by 3 bases and the J gene end by 2 bases; junction bases not matched to a gene: 5. CDR3 protein: CASSSGLAGGEQETQYF. CDR3 bases: TGCGCCAGCAGCTCCGGACTAGCGGGAGGGGAGCAAGAGACCCAGTACTTC.

This clone appeared once. The chain combines TRBV29-1 with TRBJ1-1, with TRBD1 matching over 8 bases. Losses at the gene ends were 7 bases for V and 4 bases for J; bases not matched to a gene: 14. The CDR3 spans 15 residues. Germline V gene data show CDR1 as SQVTM and CDR2 as ANQGSEA. This CDR3 is CSATPGGAFGTEAFF. The CDR3 region has the DNA TGCAGCGCAACCCCAGGGGGCGCCTTTGGCACTGAAGCTTTCTTT. The variable domain in full, completed from reference TRBV29-1 and TRBJ1-1, reads SAVISQKPSRDICQRGTSLTIQCQVDSQVTMMFWYRQQPGQSLTLIATANQGSEATYESGFVIDKFPISRPNLTFSTLTVSNMSPEDSSIYLCSATPGGAFGTEAFFGQGTRLTVV.

This clone came up a few times. The chain is built from TRBV14 and TRBJ2-7; 9 bases match TRBD1. The CDR3 loop spans 14 amino acids. CDR1 and CDR2 (germline): SGHDN, FVKESK. Trimming cost V 5 bases and J 1 base; bases outside gene matches: 3. CDR3 protein: CASSVGQGSYEQYF. The DNA of the CDR3 is TGTGCCAGCAGCGTGGGACAGGGTTCCTACGAGCAGTACTTC.

The chain joins TRBV7-2 to TRBJ2-3; tentatively, D is TRBD2 (6 bases). V lost 0 bases, J lost 2 bases, and 12 bases lay in between. The CDR3 runs to 16 residues. Germline V gene lookup returns CDR1 SGHTA and CDR2 FQGNSA. The CDR3: CASSLAQAGNTDTQYF. In DNA form, the CDR3 reads TGTGCCAGCAGCTTAGCGCAAGCGGGCAACACAGATACGCAGTATTTT.

The chain couples TRBV12-3 or TRBV12-4 to TRBJ2-1; TRBD2 might be the D (6 bases). The V and J ends lost 6 bases and 9 bases respectively, with 12 bases between them. The CDR3 loop spans 12 amino acids. As DNA, the CDR3 is TGTGCCAGCAGCCGACTAGAACCTGAGCAGTTCTTC. Encoded protein: CASSRLEPEQFF.

CDR3 loop: CASSLSDRGGYTF. The CDR3 DNA reads as TGTGCCAGCAGTTTATCGGACAGGGGAGGCTACACCTTC. V usage is TRBV27 and J usage is TRBJ1-2; 9 positions agree with TRBD1. Germline V gene lookup returns CDR1 MNHEY and CDR2 SMNVEV (reference sequence). CDR3 length: 13 residues. With V trimmed by 0 bases and J by 8 bases, 1 base remained unmatched.

The genes are TRBV12-3 or TRBV12-4 and TRBJ2-1; TRBD1 is a possible D gene (5 bases). This CDR3 region has 13 residues. Deletions cut 4 bases from V and 9 bases from J, with 13 bases between. The CDR3 nucleotides read TGTGCCAGCAGTTCCCCGACTGGGGCTGAGCAGTTCTTC. The encoded protein is CASSSPTGAEQFF.

The rearrangement links TRBV3-1 (or the pseudogene TRBV3-2) to TRBJ2-5; D might be TRBD1 (5 bases). Germline V gene sequence: CDR1 LGHDT, CDR2 YNNKEL (reference sequence). The CDR3 has 15 amino acids. Trimming stripped 8 bases from V and 4 bases from J, with 20 bases between. CDR3 DNA sequence: TGTGCCAGCGCCCAACTACCCAGGGTCCCAGAGACCCAGTACTTC. Translated: CASAQLPRVPETQYF.

This rearrangement joins TRBV7-2 to TRBJ1-2; 8 nucleotides match TRBD1. The CDR3 runs 16 residues. The V segment lost 5 bases and the J segment 7 bases; nucleotides outside the gene matches: 15. Germline CDR1 and CDR2: SGHTA and FQGNSA. The CDR3 is CASSPDGGQGSGGYTF. The CDR3 region has the DNA TGTGCCAGCAGCCCGGACGGAGGACAGGGATCGGGTGGCTACACCTTC.

The chain uses TRBV28 and TRBJ1-5; D ambiguous. Germline loops: CDR1 MDHEN, CDR2 SYDVKM. CDR3 length equals 22 residues. V was pared by 3 bases and J by 2 bases, with 32 bases between. The CDR3: CASSFVFPETLPGAIGNQPQHF. CDR3 sequence (DNA): TGTGCCAGCAGTTTTGTCTTCCCCGAGACATTGCCAGGCGCAATCGGCAATCAGCCCCAGCATTTT.

The chain carries TRBV27 and TRBJ1-4, with D maybe TRBD1 (5 bases). Germline assignment: CDR1 MNHEY and CDR2 SMNVEV (reference sequence). V was cut by 7 bases and J by 12 bases, with 15 bases left in between. This CDR3 is 12 amino acids long. CDR3 sequence: CASMGGGRELFF. The CDR3 DNA sequence: TGTGCCAGCATGGGCGGGGGTAGGGAACTGTTTTTT.

This chain uses TRBV7-2 with TRBJ2-1; 11 bases line up with TRBD1. This CDR3 has 16 residues. The ends lost 5 bases at V and 7 bases at J; junction bases unmatched: 10. Per germline, CDR1 SGHTA and CDR2 FQGNSA. The CDR3 sequence is CASSRVPRDRGNEQFF. Written as DNA, the CDR3 is TGTGCCAGCAGCCGCGTACCCCGGGACAGGGGGAATGAGCAGTTCTTC.

V usage is TRBV7-2 and J usage is TRBJ2-7, with 11 bases lining up with TRBD2. Trimming took 6 bases from V and 6 from J; bases not matched to a gene: 13. This CDR3 is 16 amino acids long. CDR1 is SGHTA, CDR2 FQGNSA, per germline. In DNA, the CDR3 is TGTGCCAGCAGGCCCTCCCTCCTAGCGGGAGGCCCCGAGCAGTACTTC. It encodes CASRPSLLAGGPEQYF.